This TCR beta chain is from a study of blood T cell repertoires in COVID-19. Background on the study: T cells, B-cell-depleted T cells, or PBMCs supplied cDNA or gDNA.

Germline assignment: CDR1 LGHNT and CDR2 FRNRAP. The CDR3 is 13 residues long. Unmatched junction bases numbered 7, after V lost 7 bases and J lost 7 bases. The data were produced by immunoSEQ multiplex PCR, yet TCRdb's version contains in-frame clones alone and is incomplete. The sample holds approximately 90,000 clones, around nine tenths seen once. Material for sequencing was peripheral blood. The rearrangement links TRBV12-5 to TRBJ1-5, with TRBD1 matching 7 bases. The source of this sequence is a man at least 80 years old with active or convalescent COVID-19. CDR3 sequence: CASAQTGYQPQHF. The CDR3 region has the DNA TGTGCTAGTGCTCAGACAGGGTACCAGCCCCAGCATTTT. Drawing the rest from reference TRBV12-5 and TRBJ1-5, the complete variable domain is DARVTQTPRHKVTEMGQEVTMRCQPILGHNTVFWYRQTMMQGLELLAYFRNRAPLDDSGMPKDRFSAEMPDATLATLKIQPSEPRDSAVYFCASAQTGYQPQHFGDGTRLSIL.